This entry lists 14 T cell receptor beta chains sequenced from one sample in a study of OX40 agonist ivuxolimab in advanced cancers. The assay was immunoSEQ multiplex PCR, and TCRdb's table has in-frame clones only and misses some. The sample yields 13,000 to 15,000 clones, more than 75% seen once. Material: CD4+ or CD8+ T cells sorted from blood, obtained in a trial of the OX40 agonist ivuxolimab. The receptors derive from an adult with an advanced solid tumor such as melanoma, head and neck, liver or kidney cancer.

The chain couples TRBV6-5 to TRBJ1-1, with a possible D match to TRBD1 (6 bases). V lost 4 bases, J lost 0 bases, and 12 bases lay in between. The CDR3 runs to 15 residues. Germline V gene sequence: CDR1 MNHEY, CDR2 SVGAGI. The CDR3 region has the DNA TGTGCCAGCAGTTCAAGATCAGGGGTGAACACTGAAGCTTTCTTT. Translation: CASSSRSGVNTEAFF.

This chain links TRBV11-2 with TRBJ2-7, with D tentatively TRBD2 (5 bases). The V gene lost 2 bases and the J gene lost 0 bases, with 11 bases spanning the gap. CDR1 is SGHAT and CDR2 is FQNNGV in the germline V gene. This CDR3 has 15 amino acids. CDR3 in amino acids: CASSLLSGSSYEQYF. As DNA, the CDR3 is TGTGCCAGCAGCTTATTATCTGGGAGCTCCTACGAGCAGTACTTC.

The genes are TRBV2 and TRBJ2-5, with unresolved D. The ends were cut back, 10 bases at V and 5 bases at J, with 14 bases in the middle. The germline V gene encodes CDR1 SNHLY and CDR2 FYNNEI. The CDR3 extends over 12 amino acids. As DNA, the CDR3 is TGTGCCACCTCCCAATGGCGGGAGACCCAGTACTTC. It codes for CATSQWRETQYF. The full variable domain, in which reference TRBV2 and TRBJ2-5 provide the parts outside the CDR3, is EPEVTQTPSHQVTQMGQEVILRCVPISNHLYFYWYRQILGQKVEFLVSFYNNEISEKSEIFDDQFSVERPDGSNFTLKIRSTKLEDSAMYFCATSQWRETQYFGPGTRLLVL.

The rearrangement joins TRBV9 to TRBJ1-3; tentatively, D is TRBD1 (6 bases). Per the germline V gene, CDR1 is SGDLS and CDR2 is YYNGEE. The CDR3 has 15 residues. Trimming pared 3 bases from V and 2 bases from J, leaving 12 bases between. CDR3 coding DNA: TGTGCCAGCAGCGATACAGGGTTTCCTGGAAACACCATATATTTT. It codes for CASSDTGFPGNTIYF.

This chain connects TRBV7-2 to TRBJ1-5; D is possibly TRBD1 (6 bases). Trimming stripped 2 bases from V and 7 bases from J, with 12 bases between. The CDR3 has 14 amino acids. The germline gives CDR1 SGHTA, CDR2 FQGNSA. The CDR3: CASSLTGAYQPQHF. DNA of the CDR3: TGTGCCAGCAGCTTAACGGGGGCCTACCAGCCCCAGCATTTT.

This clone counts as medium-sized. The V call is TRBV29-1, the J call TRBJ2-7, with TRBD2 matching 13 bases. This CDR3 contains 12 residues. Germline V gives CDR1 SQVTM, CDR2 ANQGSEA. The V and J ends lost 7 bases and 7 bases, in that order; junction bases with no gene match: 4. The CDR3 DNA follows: TGCAGCGGCATACTAGCGGGAGGGGAGCAGTACTTC. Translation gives CSGILAGGEQYF.

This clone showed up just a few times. In DNA, the CDR3 is TGTGCCAGCAGCGTAGAGGACAGCTATGGCTACACCTTC. Protein product: CASSVEDSYGYTF. The chain uses TRBV9 and TRBJ1-2, with D possibly being TRBD1 (6 bases). CDR3 length: 13 amino acids. Germline CDR1 reads SGDLS; CDR2 reads YYNGEE. Deletions cut 0 bases from V and 4 bases from J, with 7 bases between.

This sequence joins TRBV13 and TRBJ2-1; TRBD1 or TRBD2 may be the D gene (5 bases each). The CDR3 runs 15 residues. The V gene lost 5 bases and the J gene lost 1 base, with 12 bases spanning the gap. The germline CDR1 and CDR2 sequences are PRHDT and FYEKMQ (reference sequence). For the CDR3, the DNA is TGTGCCAGCAGCATTGGGACCAGTTCCTACAATGAGCAGTTCTTC. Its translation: CASSIGTSSYNEQFF.

CDR3 in amino acids: CASRNRDGWDEQYF. The CDR3 region has the DNA TGTGCCAGCAGAAACCGGGACGGGTGGGACGAGCAGTACTTC. This chain joins TRBV6-1 and TRBJ2-7, with D possibly being TRBD1 or TRBD2 (5 bases each). Germline CDR1 and CDR2: MNHNS and SASEGT. This CDR3 comprises 14 residues. Trimming removed 6 bases at V and 5 bases at J, with 17 bases between.

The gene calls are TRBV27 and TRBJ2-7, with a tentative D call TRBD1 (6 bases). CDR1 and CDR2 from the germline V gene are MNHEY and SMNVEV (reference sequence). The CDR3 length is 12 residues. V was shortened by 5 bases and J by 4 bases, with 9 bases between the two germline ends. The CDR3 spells CASSRRGYEQYF. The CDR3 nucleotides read TGTGCCAGCAGTAGAAGGGGGTACGAGCAGTACTTC.

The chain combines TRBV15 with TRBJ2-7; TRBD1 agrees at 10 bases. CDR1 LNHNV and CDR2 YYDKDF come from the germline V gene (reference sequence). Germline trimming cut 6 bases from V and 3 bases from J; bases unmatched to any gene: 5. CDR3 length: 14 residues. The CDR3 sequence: CATSPGTGDYEQYF. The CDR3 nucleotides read TGTGCCACCAGTCCCGGGACAGGGGACTACGAGCAGTACTTC.

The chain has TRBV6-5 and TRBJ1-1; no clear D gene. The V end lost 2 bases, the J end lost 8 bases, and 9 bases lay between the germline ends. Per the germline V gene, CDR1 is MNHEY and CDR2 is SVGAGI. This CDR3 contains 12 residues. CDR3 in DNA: TGTGCCAGCAGTTACCCGGGAATCGAAGCTTTCTTT. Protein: CASSYPGIEAFF.

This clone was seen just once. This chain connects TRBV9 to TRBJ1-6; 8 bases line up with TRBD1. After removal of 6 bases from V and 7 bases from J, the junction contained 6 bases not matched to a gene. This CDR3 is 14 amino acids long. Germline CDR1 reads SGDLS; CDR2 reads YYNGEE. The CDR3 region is CASTSGDRNSPLHF. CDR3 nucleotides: TGTGCCAGCACCTCCGGGGACAGGAATTCACCCCTCCACTTT.

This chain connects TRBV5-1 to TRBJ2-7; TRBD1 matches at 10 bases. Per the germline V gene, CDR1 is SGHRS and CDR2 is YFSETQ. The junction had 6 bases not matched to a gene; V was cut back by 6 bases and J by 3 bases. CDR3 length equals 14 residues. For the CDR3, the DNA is TGCGCCAGCAAGGGGGACAGGGGCAACTACGAGCAGTACTTC. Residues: CASKGDRGNYEQYF.